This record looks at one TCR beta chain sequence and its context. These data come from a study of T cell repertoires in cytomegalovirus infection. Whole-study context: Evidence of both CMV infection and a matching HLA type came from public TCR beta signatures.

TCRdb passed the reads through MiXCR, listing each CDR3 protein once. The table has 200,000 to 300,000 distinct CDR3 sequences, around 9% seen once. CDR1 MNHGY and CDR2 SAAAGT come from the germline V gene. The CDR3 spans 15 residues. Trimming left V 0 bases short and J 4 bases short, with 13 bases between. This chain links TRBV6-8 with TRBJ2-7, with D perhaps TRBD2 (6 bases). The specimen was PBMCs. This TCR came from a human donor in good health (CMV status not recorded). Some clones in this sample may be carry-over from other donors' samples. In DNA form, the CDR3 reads TGTGCCAGCAGTTACTCGAGGGAGGCTTCTTACGAGCAGTACTTC. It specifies CASSYSREASYEQYF.